Only a few counts were recorded for the clone carrying this T cell receptor (beta chain). The record originates from a study of CD8+ T cells in alopecia areata. Study background: It was oral tofacitinib, at 5 to 10 mg twice daily, that treated patients received.

Once RNA had been extracted, it was reverse transcribed into cDNA to act as the sequencing template. Sequenced by immunoSEQ multiplex PCR; TCRdb stores in-frame clones only, minus some. The table includes about 120,000 clones, more than 30% detected once. Collected material from alopecia areata patients comprised lesional scalp punch biopsies and peripheral blood. The sequenced material came from CD4+ T cells sorted from blood. This clonotype was sampled from a human donor with alopecia areata.

This CDR3 reads CASSSRLASYNEQFF. The CDR3 DNA follows: TGTGCCAGCAGCTCCAGACTAGCCTCCTACAATGAGCAGTTCTTC. This chain joins TRBV7-6 and TRBJ2-1; 7 nucleotides match TRBD2. The germline CDR1 and CDR2 sequences are SGHVS and FNYEAQ. V shed 4 bases, J shed 0 bases, and the junction held 3 bases outside the gene matches. CDR3 length: 15 residues.